One and the same sample provided the 31 T cell receptor beta chains below, sequenced in a study of T cell repertoires in cytomegalovirus infection. MiXCR, run by TCRdb on the reads, gives a single entry per CDR3 protein. The data show about 490,000 distinct CDR3 sequences, with more than 15% seen just once and 20% to 30% held by the top ten. The source material was CD8+ T cells from PBMCs. These receptors all come from a human donor in good health (CMV status not recorded). Some clones in this sample may be carry-over from other donors' samples.

Points on this clonotype: The CDR3 carries no conserved terminal phenylalanine or tryptophan, so it likely arises from a read error. V gene TRBV9 combines with J gene TRBJ2-7, with 8 bases identical to TRBD1. CDR1 SGDLS and CDR2 YYNGEE come from the germline V gene. The CDR3 has 15 residues. Trimming cost V 4 bases and J 7 bases; bases outside gene matches: 13. CDR3 bases: TGTGCCAGCAGCAGGACCGGGACACAGGGGGGTGAGCAGTACTTA. It encodes CASSRTGTQGGEQYL.

This clonotype was seen many times. V is TRBV12-5 and J is TRBJ1-6; D possibly corresponds to TRBD1 (6 bases). Germline V gives CDR1 LGHNT, CDR2 FRNRAP. V lost 6 bases and J 9 bases, leaving 18 bases between the germline ends. The length of the CDR3 is 15 residues. In DNA form, the CDR3 reads TGTGCTAGTGGAGACATTCAGGGGTTACGTTCACCCCTCCACTTT. As protein: CASGDIQGLRSPLHF.

The gene calls are TRBV4-2 and TRBJ2-7, with a tentative D call TRBD1 (7 bases). The V gene's germline CDR1 is LGHNA and CDR2 YNFKEQ. V lost 3 bases, J lost 1 base, and 16 bases lay in between. The CDR3 runs 16 residues. The CDR3 loop reads CASSQITTGTSYEQYF. The CDR3 nucleotides read TGTGCCAGCAGCCAGATCACGACAGGGACTTCCTACGAGCAGTACTTC.

Ten or more counts support this clonotype. The chain couples TRBV6-5 to TRBJ2-3; D perhaps matches TRBD2 (6 bases). Germline assignment: CDR1 MNHEY and CDR2 SVGAGI. The germline V and J ends were trimmed by 0 bases and 1 base, with 11 bases remaining between them. This CDR3 contains 16 residues. The CDR3 nucleotides are TGTGCCAGCAGTTACTCGATGCGGGGAGGCACAGATACGCAGTATTTT. Its protein is CASSYSMRGGTDTQYF.

The chain combines TRBV19 with TRBJ1-1; D remains ambiguous. CDR1 and CDR2 from the germline V gene are LNHDA and SQIVND (reference sequence). Deletions cut 1 base from V and 5 bases from J, with 8 bases between. The CDR3 runs to 13 residues. This chain's CDR3 is CASSIGKRTEAFF. The CDR3 DNA reads as TGTGCCAGTAGTATAGGTAAGAGGACTGAAGCTTTCTTT.

The rearrangement joins TRBV19 to TRBJ2-7; 10 bases map to TRBD2. Germline V gives CDR1 LNHDA, CDR2 SQIVND (reference sequence). CDR3 length equals 13 residues. Unmatched junction bases numbered 5, after V lost 8 bases and J lost 4 bases. The CDR3 DNA reads TGTGCCAGTGGAGCGGGGGGGAGATACGAGCAGTACTTC. This encodes CASGAGGRYEQYF.

This clonotype was seen repeatedly, ten times or more. This chain uses TRBV7-9 with TRBJ1-1; D call uncertain. The CDR3 covers 14 residues. Germline V gene lookup returns CDR1 SEHNR and CDR2 FQNEAQ (reference sequence). The V end lost 1 base, the J end lost 4 bases, and 10 bases lay between the germline ends. The CDR3 sequence: CASSLVQLGTEAFF. For the CDR3, the DNA is TGTGCCAGCAGCTTAGTCCAATTGGGCACTGAAGCTTTCTTT.

Only a few counts were recorded for this clonotype. V gene TRBV13 combines with J gene TRBJ2-1, with a weak D call TRBD1 (5 bases). V dropped 4 bases and J dropped 7 bases, with 14 bases sitting between them. Per germline, CDR1 PRHDT and CDR2 FYEKMQ (reference sequence). The CDR3 runs 14 residues. CDR3 in amino acids: CASSYNNQGNEQFF. The CDR3 DNA is TGTGCCAGCAGCTATAATAACCAGGGAAATGAGCAGTTCTTC.

This clonotype was seen many times. CDR3 sequence: CASSTGQGDYGYTF. The CDR3 DNA follows: TGTGCCAGCAGCACGGGACAGGGCGACTATGGCTACACCTTC. V gene TRBV7-9 combines with J gene TRBJ1-2, with 9 positions matching TRBD1. Germline V gene sequence: CDR1 SEHNR, CDR2 FQNEAQ (reference sequence). V lost 5 bases, J lost 3 bases, and 4 bases stayed unmatched. This CDR3 is built from 14 residues.

This clonotype was seen ten or more times. The chain recombines TRBV7-9 with TRBJ2-7; D is unresolved. This CDR3 is 15 amino acids long. V was shortened by 4 bases and J by 0 bases, with 13 bases between the two germline ends. Germline CDR1 SEHNR, CDR2 FQNEAQ (reference sequence). Written as DNA, the CDR3 is TGTGCCAGCAGCTCAGTCCCTTCCGACTCCTACGAGCAGTACTTC. This sequence encodes CASSSVPSDSYEQYF. Variable domain in full (rest from reference TRBV7-9 and TRBJ2-7): DTGVSQNPRHKITKRGQNVTFRCDPISEHNRLYWYRQTLGQGPEFLTYFQNEAQLEKSRLLSDRFSAERPKGSFSTLEIQRTEQGDSAMYLCASSSVPSDSYEQYFGPGTRLTVT.

At least ten counts were recorded for this clonotype. The chain has TRBV14 and TRBJ2-5, with TRBD2 identical over 11 bases. Germline V gene sequence: CDR1 SGHDN, CDR2 FVKESK. CDR3 length: 16 amino acids. Trimming removed 1 base from V and 7 bases from J; junction bases left unmatched: 8. CDR3 amino acids: CASSQGPSGGSWTQYF. Written as DNA, the CDR3 is TGTGCCAGCAGCCAAGGGCCTAGCGGGGGGTCGTGGACCCAGTACTTC.

The sample holds a few counts of this clonotype. The chain recombines TRBV7-9 with TRBJ2-5, with D perhaps matching TRBD2 (5 bases). CDR1 SEHNR and CDR2 FQNEAQ come from the germline V gene (reference sequence). This CDR3 comprises 12 residues. Trimming took off 5 bases at V and 5 bases at J, with 9 bases between the two ends. The CDR3 is CASSRTVETQYF. CDR3 DNA: TGTGCCAGCAGCCGGACTGTGGAGACCCAGTACTTC.

Ten or more counts support this clonotype. CDR3 bases: TGTGCCAGCAGCTTAGCGGGCTATAGCACAGATACGCAGTATTTT. Protein product: CASSLAGYSTDTQYF. V gene TRBV7-8 combines with J gene TRBJ2-3, with D uncertain. The V end was cut by 0 bases, the J end by 0 bases, with 7 bases between. The CDR3 length is 15 residues. The germline CDR1 and CDR2 sequences are SGHVS and FQNEAQ.

The chain is built from TRBV5-1 and TRBJ2-3; tentatively, D is TRBD2 (5 bases). Germline V CDR1 and CDR2: SGHRS, YFSETQ. Between the trimmed V and J ends, which lost 0 bases and 1 base, there was a span of 12 bases. This CDR3 comprises 16 residues. The CDR3 reads CASSLEQRIGTDTQYF. Written as DNA, the CDR3 is TGCGCCAGCAGCTTGGAACAGCGGATAGGCACAGATACGCAGTATTTT.

A single count supports this clonotype. V and J are TRBV4-1 and TRBJ2-1; 13 bases are a match to TRBD2. The CDR3 is 16 residues long. Unmatched junction bases numbered 3, after V lost 1 base and J lost 6 bases. The germline V gene has CDR1 MGHRA and CDR2 YSYEKL. CDR3: CASSQALAGGSNEQFF. The CDR3 DNA sequence: TGCGCCAGCAGCCAAGCACTAGCGGGGGGGTCCAATGAGCAGTTCTTC.

At least ten counts were recorded for this clonotype. This chain connects TRBV12-3 or TRBV12-4 to TRBJ1-1; 8 bases match TRBD1. The length of the CDR3 is 16 residues. V lost 3 bases to trimming and J lost 5 bases; unmatched junction nucleotides: 11. CDR3 protein: CASSLDREGLDTEAFF. As DNA, the CDR3 is TGTGCCAGCAGTTTGGACAGGGAGGGTTTGGATACTGAAGCTTTCTTT.

This clonotype showed up just a few times. The CDR3 sequence is CASSLAGTGPAYTQYF. DNA for the CDR3: TGTGCCAGCAGCTTAGCCGGGACAGGGCCTGCGTATACGCAGTATTTT. The V and J genes are TRBV7-9 and TRBJ2-3; 9 nucleotides match TRBD1. The ends lost 0 bases at V and 7 bases at J; junction bases unmatched: 8. The CDR3 length is 16 residues. Germline lookup yields CDR1 SEHNR and CDR2 FQNEAQ (reference sequence).

The rearrangement uses TRBV20-1 and TRBJ1-6, with 7 nucleotides matching TRBD1. CDR3 length: 17 residues. The junction had 8 bases not matched to a gene; V was cut back by 1 base and J by 2 bases. Per germline, CDR1 DFQATT and CDR2 SNEGSKA (reference sequence). The CDR3 loop is CSARVTGQIAYNSPLHF. Here the CDR3 DNA reads TGCAGTGCTAGAGTGACAGGGCAAATCGCCTATAATTCACCCCTCCACTTT.

This clonotype was seen only a few times. The chain uses TRBV14 and TRBJ1-2; D perhaps matches TRBD1 (5 bases). Germline CDR1 is SGHDN and CDR2 is FVKESK. The CDR3 covers 13 residues. Trimming left V 4 bases short and J 4 bases short, with 10 bases between. CDR3 in DNA: TGTGCCAGCAGCCTCAGGGATGGCTATGGCTACACCTTC. Protein sequence: CASSLRDGYGYTF.

CDR3: CASSVVWGGNQPQHF. Written as DNA, the CDR3 is TGTGCCAGCAGCGTAGTTTGGGGAGGCAATCAGCCCCAGCATTTT. V gene TRBV9 combines with J gene TRBJ1-5, with D uncertain. Germline V gene data show CDR1 as SGDLS and CDR2 as YYNGEE. V was trimmed by 0 bases and J by 2 bases, leaving 9 bases between them. The CDR3 length is 15 residues.

This clonotype was counted many times. The V call is TRBV6-1, the J call TRBJ1-1; 7 positions match TRBD1. The CDR3 covers 15 residues. Germline CDR1 and CDR2: MNHNS and SASEGT. V trimming: 4 bases; J trimming: 1 base; junction bases outside the gene matches: 6. CDR3: CASSVDRAANTEAFF. The DNA for the CDR3 is TGTGCCAGCAGTGTCGACAGGGCGGCGAACACTGAAGCTTTCTTT.

This chain links TRBV19 with TRBJ2-3; unclear D gene. Germline V gives CDR1 LNHDA, CDR2 SQIVND (reference sequence). The CDR3 covers 14 residues. The ends were cut back, 1 base at V and 2 bases at J, with 7 bases in the middle. CDR3 sequence (DNA): TGTGCCAGTAGTATAGCCCTTAACACAGATACGCAGTATTTT. Amino acids: CASSIALNTDTQYF.

This clonotype was detected a few times. The chain is built from TRBV4-1 and TRBJ1-1, with 7 bases lining up with TRBD1. CDR1 and CDR2 from the germline V gene are MGHRA and YSYEKL. V trimming: 3 bases; J trimming: 5 bases; junction bases outside the gene matches: 9. The CDR3 length is 15 residues. As DNA, the CDR3 is TGCGCCAGCAGCCAGGGGGCTTCAGGGGGGACTGAAGCTTTCTTT. Translated: CASSQGASGGTEAFF.

This chain uses TRBV7-6 with TRBJ2-2, with TRBD2 as a possible D gene (5 bases). From germline, CDR1 is SGHVS and CDR2 FNYEAQ. The CDR3 covers 14 residues. V lost 5 bases and J 3 bases, leaving 10 bases between the germline ends. The CDR3 nucleotides read TGTGCCAGCAGCCCCCCGGGGTACACCGGGGAGCTGTTTTTT. The encoded protein is CASSPPGYTGELFF.

This clonotype occurred a few times. This chain uses TRBV7-6 with TRBJ1-2; D is undetermined. The ends were cut back, 5 bases at V and 6 bases at J, with 19 bases in the middle. Germline V gene data show CDR1 as SGHVS and CDR2 as FNYEAQ. There are 15 residues in the CDR3. The CDR3, as DNA: TGTGCCAGCAGCCCAACCATTACAAATCCACATGGCTACACCTTC. As protein: CASSPTITNPHGYTF.

To note about this clonotype: Possible read error: a much larger clone is one base away. The J gene is TRBJ2-7, the V gene TRBV3-1; D remains ambiguous. The V end lost 0 bases, the J end lost 6 bases, and 3 bases lay between the germline ends. The V gene's germline CDR1 is LGHDT and CDR2 YNNKEL (reference sequence). CDR3 length: 11 amino acids. The CDR3 here is CASSQDFEQYF. CDR3 DNA: TGTGCCAGCAGCCAAGACTTCGAGCAGTACTTC.

This chain connects TRBV28 to TRBJ2-1; D ambiguous. Trimming took 4 bases from V and 2 from J, leaving 12 bases between them. Germline assignment: CDR1 MDHEN and CDR2 SYDVKM. The CDR3 sequence is 15 residues long. The CDR3 DNA reads as TGTGCCAGCAGTTATATGACGTGCACCTACAATGAGCAGTTCTTC. It encodes CASSYMTCTYNEQFF.

The chain recombines TRBV7-2 with TRBJ2-3; no clear D gene. Trimming shortened V by 6 bases and J by 4 bases, and 17 bases separated the two germline ends. Looked up from germline, CDR1 is SGHTA and CDR2 is FQGNSA. This CDR3 region has 15 residues. CDR3 coding DNA: TGTGCCAGCAGGTCCGACGGGCCCGGCTCAGATACGCAGTATTTT. It encodes CASRSDGPGSDTQYF.

A few counts support this clonotype. V gene TRBV5-6 combines with J gene TRBJ2-1; D is unclear. The CDR3 covers 15 residues. V shed 1 base and J shed 7 bases, with 15 bases lying between them. Germline assignment: CDR1 SGHDT and CDR2 YYEEEE. CDR3 residues: CASSLLKDPWNEQFF. CDR3 coding DNA: TGTGCCAGCAGCTTGTTAAAGGACCCTTGGAATGAGCAGTTCTTC.

This clonotype showed up just a few times. The J gene is TRBJ1-2, the V gene TRBV4-1; D is undetermined. The CDR3 runs 14 residues. Per the germline V gene, CDR1 is MGHRA and CDR2 is YSYEKL. The V and J ends lost 4 bases and 2 bases respectively, with 11 bases between them. CDR3 nucleotides: TGCGCCAGCAGCCGGGATGTCGGGAACTATGGCTACACCTTC. As protein: CASSRDVGNYGYTF.

This clonotype was observed many times. The J gene is TRBJ1-2, the V gene TRBV27; no clear D. Trimming left V 3 bases short and J 4 bases short, with 18 bases between. CDR3 length: 16 residues. Looked up from germline, CDR1 is MNHEY and CDR2 is SMNVEV (reference sequence). The CDR3 spells CASSFLGQAKTYGYTF. The DNA for the CDR3 is TGTGCCAGCAGTTTCCTCGGCCAGGCGAAGACCTATGGCTACACCTTC.